The rows below give T cell receptor beta chains drawn from one sample of a study of blood T cell repertoires in COVID-19. Measured with immunoSEQ multiplex PCR; TCRdb has only the in-frame clones, and not every one. The sample consists of roughly 70,000 clones, over 70% of them appearing once. The sample taken for sequencing was peripheral blood. The source of these receptors is a man in his fifties or sixties with acute or convalescent COVID-19. Each CDR3 is given with its conserved first and last residue.

j_call v_call cdr3_aa
TRBJ2-1 TRBV30 CAWGTETYNEQFF
TRBJ1-1 TRBV6-5 CASSLQAQDTEAFF
TRBJ1-6 TRBV6-5 CAASGGSHSPLHF
TRBJ2-1 TRBV19 CASRERSSYNEQFF
TRBJ1-2 TRBV5-6 CASSLLGEGYGYTF
TRBJ1-5 TRBV2 CASSEDSFADQPQHF
TRBJ2-1 TRBV10-3 CATSKTGGERNEQFF
TRBJ1-2 TRBV27 CASSLLRGVNGYTF
TRBJ1-5 TRBV19 CASSEVSQPQHF
TRBJ2-5 TRBV7-2 CASSPLQTGTQYF
TRBJ2-1 TRBV6-1 CASSELTGAYNEQFF
TRBJ2-7 TRBV10-3 CAISESTGAYEQYF
TRBJ2-1 TRBV24-1 CATSDLPSSSYNEQFF
TRBJ2-1 TRBV5-1 CASSSRTGGVDEQFF
TRBJ2-5 TRBV6-5 CASPGTSGTETQYF
TRBJ1-5 TRBV5-1 CASSSGAADQPQHF
TRBJ2-7 TRBV28 CAANPGLAGSYEQYF
TRBJ2-1 TRBV29-1 CSVDLLGGPSYNEQFF
TRBJ1-2 TRBV2 CASTSLFSYGYTF
TRBJ2-7 TRBV2 CASMVAGLVYEQYF
TRBJ2-1 TRBV25-1 CASSEYELAGVSYNEQFF
TRBJ2-2 TRBV5-1 CASSLSRWTSGTGELFF
TRBJ2-3 TRBV5-8 CASSKRTGVGDTQYF
TRBJ2-6 TRBV24-1 CATSDHRLAGANVLTF
TRBJ2-2 TRBV7-3 CASSSHPSAGVDTGELFF
TRBJ2-3 TRBV24-1 CATSDPGLAATDTQYF
TRBJ1-1 TRBV24-1 CATSDLRGGEAFF
TRBJ2-2 TRBV5-4 CASSLGEKVNTGELFF
TRBJ1-4 TRBV5-4 CASSLNGQHNEKLFF
TRBJ2-1 TRBV5-1 CASSLGQAIYNEQFF
TRBJ1-3 TRBV18 CASSLDINSGNTIYF
TRBJ2-5 TRBV15 CATSRDWSRGQETQYF
TRBJ1-2 TRBV10-3 CAIRTGVGGYTF
TRBJ2-5 TRBV19 CASSMGDIQYF
TRBJ2-3 TRBV19 CASSQTTPNTDTQYF
TRBJ1-6 TRBV30 CAWSLYARNSPLHF
TRBJ2-1 TRBV6-4 CASSDTGVGEQFF
TRBJ2-3 TRBV24-1 CATSDQGLAGVTTQYF
TRBJ1-1 TRBV19 CASSQGLTNTEAFF
TRBJ2-7 TRBV6-1 CASSVPTGKESYEQYF
TRBJ2-7 TRBV5-1 CASSLGLAGGEQYF
TRBJ2-1 TRBV27 CASSGGLAGLYNEQFF
TRBJ1-1 TRBV27 CASSLSNGRDEAFF
TRBJ2-3 TRBV5-4 CASSFELRGRPDTQYF
TRBJ1-5 TRBV24-1 CATSARGGGNQPQHF
TRBJ2-3 TRBV9 CASSPRDRGERFTDTQYF
TRBJ2-3 TRBV7-6 CASSLVLAGGVADTQYF
TRBJ1-1 TRBV6-5 CASSSWVYQGGEAFF
TRBJ2-1 TRBV6-1 CASSEFAGGYYNEQFF
TRBJ2-1 TRBV2 CASRVAGGPYNEQFF
TRBJ2-2 TRBV5-1 CASSLKQGVGELFF
TRBJ2-3 TRBV18 CASSPPEWTDTQYF
TRBJ2-7 TRBV18 CASARDSSSYEQYF
TRBJ1-1 TRBV4-1 CASSHRGRTNTEAFF
TRBJ1-4 TRBV24-1 CATSDPNNEKLFF